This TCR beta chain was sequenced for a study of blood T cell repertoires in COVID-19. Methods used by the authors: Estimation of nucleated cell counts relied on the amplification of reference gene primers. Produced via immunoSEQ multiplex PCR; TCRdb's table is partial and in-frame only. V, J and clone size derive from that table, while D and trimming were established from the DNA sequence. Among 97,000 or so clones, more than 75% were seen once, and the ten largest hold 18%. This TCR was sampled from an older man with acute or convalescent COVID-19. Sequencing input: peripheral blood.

In DNA form, the CDR3 reads TGCGCCAGCAGCTCCCGGAGGCTAGCGGACGTTGGGGATGAGCAGTTCTTC. It codes for CASSSRRLADVGDEQFF. V usage is TRBV5-1 and J usage is TRBJ2-1; TRBD2 matches at 7 bases. The CDR3 is 17 residues long. The V segment lost 3 bases and the J segment 8 bases; nucleotides outside the gene matches: 17. Germline V gives CDR1 SGHRS, CDR2 YFSETQ.